This is a list of T cell receptor beta chains from one sample in a study of blood T cell repertoires in COVID-19. TCRdb keeps only in-frame clones here, not all; method: immunoSEQ multiplex PCR. This sample yields 55,000 or so clones, of which roughly 89% are seen a single time; approximately 6% belongs to the top ten. Specimen: peripheral blood. The receptors derive from a woman aged 60-75 years with COVID-19, enrolled during active disease. The CDR3 runs from the conserved cysteine through the conserved F or W.

>TRBJ2-1|TRBV7-8
CASSLHPGETYNEQFF
>TRBJ2-4|TRBV7-9
CASSSGIGNIQYF
>TRBJ1-6|TRBV11-3
CASSPTNRDSHSPLHF
>TRBJ2-1|TRBV11-2
CASSPLPLQRGFF
>TRBJ1-1|TRBV28
CASSLIGTGGTEAFF
>TRBJ1-5|TRBV19
CASSVGSLTRGQPQHF
>TRBJ2-7|TRBV19
CASSSWLAAEIYEQYF
>TRBJ1-4|TRBV18
CASSPGGAPLGEKLFF
>TRBJ1-5|TRBV28
CASTDRAYQPQHF
>TRBJ2-7|TRBV10-2
CASSEVGNGEQYF
>TRBJ2-3|TRBV6-5
CASSNRPRTDTQYF
>TRBJ1-1|TRBV3-1/TRBV3-2
CASSQSGANTEAFF
>TRBJ2-1|TRBV11-2
CASSPLASGRQYNEQFF
>TRBJ2-6|TRBV3-1/TRBV3-2
CASSRLRGLPDLSGANVLTF
>TRBJ1-2|TRBV18
CASSPRTGDGYTF
>TRBJ2-2|TRBV10-3
CAISAQGAHTGELFF
>TRBJ2-7|TRBV6-6
CASSHMTGWYEQYF
>TRBJ2-1|TRBV20-1
CSASRLPSGSGQFF
>TRBJ1-1|TRBV9
CASSVAGNTEAFF
>TRBJ2-3|TRBV6-4
CASSRRGNTDTQYF
>TRBJ2-1|TRBV4-2
CASSQGTGQGLVEQFF
>TRBJ1-1|TRBV7-8
CASSRQGFGTEAFF
>TRBJ2-7|TRBV7-8
CASSQPPYYEQYF
>TRBJ2-7|TRBV5-1
CASSLVLGGLSYEQYF
>TRBJ1-3|TRBV7-2
CASSLYRGQGNTIYF